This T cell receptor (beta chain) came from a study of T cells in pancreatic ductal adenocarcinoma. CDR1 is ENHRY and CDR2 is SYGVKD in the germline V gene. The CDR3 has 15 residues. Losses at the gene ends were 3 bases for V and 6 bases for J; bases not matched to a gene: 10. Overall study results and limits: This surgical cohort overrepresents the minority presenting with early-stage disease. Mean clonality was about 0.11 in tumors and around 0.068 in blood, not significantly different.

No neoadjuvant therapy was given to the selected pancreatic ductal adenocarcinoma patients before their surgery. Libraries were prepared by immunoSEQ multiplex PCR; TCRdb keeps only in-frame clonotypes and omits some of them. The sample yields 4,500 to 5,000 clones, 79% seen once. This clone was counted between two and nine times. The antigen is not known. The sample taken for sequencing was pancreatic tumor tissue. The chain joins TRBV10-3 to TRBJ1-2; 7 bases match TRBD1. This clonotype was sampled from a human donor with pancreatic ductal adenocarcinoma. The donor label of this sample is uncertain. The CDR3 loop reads CAISDRGDREDGYTF. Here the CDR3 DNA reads TGTGCCATCAGTGATCGAGGAGACAGGGAAGATGGCTACACCTTC.